The clone carrying this T cell receptor beta chain was recorded at least ten times. Its specificity is unknown. With 7 bases removed from V and 4 bases from J, the gap between germline ends came to 17 bases. From germline, CDR1 is SGHVS and CDR2 FQNEAQ. The CDR3 totals 15 residues. This record comes from a study of T cell repertoires in cytomegalovirus infection. Study context: Public TCR beta signatures indicated both CMV infection and matching HLA type.

Study-level findings and limits: HLA-C-restricted CMV-specific TCR beta clonotypes were dominant in the ex vivo response. The cumulative frequency of public TCR beta families distinguished individuals who carried CMV together with the relevant HLA.

TCRdb recomputed calls from the reads with MiXCR, one row per CDR3 protein. The sample carries 740,000 or so distinct CDR3 sequences, 35% to 40% recorded once. The chain couples TRBV7-8 to TRBJ1-5; D might be TRBD1 (5 bases). The source is a human donor in good health (CMV status not recorded). Some clones in this sample may be carry-over from other donors' samples. The sequenced material came from PBMCs. CDR3 nucleotide sequence: TGTGCCAGCACCCCTTTAGGCGGGGGGAATCAGCCCCAGCATTTT. This translates into CASTPLGGGNQPQHF.